Listed here are 5 T cell receptor beta chains from one sample, sequenced in a study of shared clonotypes between healthy human individuals. Naivety among CD8 cells was defined by CD45RO negativity and positive CCR7 selection, thereby excluding terminally differentiated effector memory CD45RA+ cells. The method was immunoSEQ multiplex PCR; TCRdb's version includes in-frame clones alone and lacks a portion of them. The sample holds about 2.2 million clones, around 95% seen once. The sequenced sample was naive CD8+ T cells from PBMCs. Receptors originate from a man between 18 and 35 years old in good health. Some clones in this sample may be carry-over from other donors' samples.

The rearrangement links TRBV7-6 to TRBJ1-2, with a possible D match to TRBD1 (6 bases). The germline V gene encodes CDR1 SGHVS and CDR2 FNYEAQ. Trimming stripped 5 bases from V and 7 bases from J, with 23 bases between. This CDR3 has 16 residues. The chain's CDR3 is CASSPQPEDSLFGYTF. CDR3 bases: TGTGCCAGCAGCCCCCAACCCGAGGACAGTCTGTTTGGCTACACCTTC.

The chain combines TRBV28 with TRBJ1-5; no definite D call. The CDR3 contains 14 residues. Between the trimmed V and J ends, which lost 3 bases and 0 bases, there was a span of 6 bases. The V gene's germline CDR1 is MDHEN and CDR2 SYDVKM. CDR3 in amino acids: CASSLKYSNQPQHF. Written as DNA, the CDR3 is TGTGCCAGCAGTTTGAAGTATAGCAATCAGCCCCAGCATTTT.

The chain couples TRBV27 to TRBJ2-2; 8 bases are a match to TRBD2. There are 14 residues in the CDR3. V gave up 11 bases and J gave up 4 bases; unmatched junction bases: 9. Germline V lookup: CDR1 MNHEY, CDR2 SMNVEV (reference sequence). The CDR3 nucleotides read TGTGCCGTGGGGCCTAGCGGGTCCACCGGGGAGCTGTTTTTT. Translating gives CAVGPSGSTGELFF.

CDR3 sequence: CASLTGTDTQYF. The CDR3 DNA follows: TGTGCCAGCCTGACTGGCACAGATACGCAGTATTTT. The chain links TRBV28 to TRBJ2-3; D remains unclear. V was cut by 8 bases and J by 1 base, with 7 bases left in between. Germline V CDR1 and CDR2: MDHEN, SYDVKM. The CDR3 has 12 residues.

This clone appeared a single time. The gene calls are TRBV13 and TRBJ2-4; the D is unclear. With 5 bases removed from V and 5 bases from J, the gap between germline ends came to 10 bases. From germline, CDR1 is PRHDT and CDR2 FYEKMQ (reference sequence). The CDR3 sequence is 13 residues long. This CDR3 is CASSQLLENIQYF. In DNA form, the CDR3 reads TGTGCCAGCAGCCAGCTGTTGGAAAACATTCAGTACTTC.